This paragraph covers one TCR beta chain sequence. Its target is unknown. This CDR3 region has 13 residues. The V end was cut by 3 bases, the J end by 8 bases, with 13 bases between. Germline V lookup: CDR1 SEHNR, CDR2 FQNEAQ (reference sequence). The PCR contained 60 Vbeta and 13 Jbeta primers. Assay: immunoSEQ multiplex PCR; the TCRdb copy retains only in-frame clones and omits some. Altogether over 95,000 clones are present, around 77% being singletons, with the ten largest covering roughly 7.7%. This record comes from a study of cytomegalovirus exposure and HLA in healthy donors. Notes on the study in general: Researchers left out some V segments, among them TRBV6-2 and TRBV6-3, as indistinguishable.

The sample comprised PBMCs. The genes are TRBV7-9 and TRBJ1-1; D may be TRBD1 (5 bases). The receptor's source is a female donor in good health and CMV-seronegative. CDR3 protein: CASSFPGLIEAFF. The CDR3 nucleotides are TGTGCCAGCAGCTTCCCGGGACTTATAGAAGCTTTCTTT.